This record covers a single T cell receptor (beta chain). How the authors handled the data: Using reference gene primer amplification, nucleated cell counts were estimated. Sequencing used immunoSEQ multiplex PCR; TCRdb keeps in-frame clones, though not all of them. From that table come the V and J calls and clone size; the DNA was used to work out D and trimming. The data contain over 100,000 clones, 82% of them singletons. This CDR3 is 15 amino acids long. From germline, CDR1 is MNHEY and CDR2 SMNVEV (reference sequence). The junction had 8 bases not matched to a gene; V was cut back by 3 bases and J by 4 bases. The entry originates in a study of blood T cell repertoires in COVID-19. Looking at the study overall: Some COVID-19 samples were acute and others convalescent; all came from the United States, Italy and Spain. Sources were T cells, B-cell-depleted T cells, or PBMCs; the material itself was cDNA or gDNA.

The sequence was obtained from a woman aged 70-85 years with acute or convalescent COVID-19. V usage is TRBV27 and J usage is TRBJ2-5, with 7 bases that match TRBD2. The sample comprised peripheral blood. In DNA, the CDR3 is TGTGCCAGCAGTTTCCTTACTAGCGTCCGAGAGACCCAGTACTTC. As protein: CASSFLTSVRETQYF.